This T cell receptor (beta chain) was observed in a study of regulatory T cells in long-lasting Graves disease. In the study overall: It was over 5 years of antithyroid drugs, with positive TSH receptor antibodies, that meant persistent Graves' disease.

The time point is: persistent/refractory GD, antithyroid drugs over 5 years with positive TRAb. Following extraction of RNA from PBMCs, that RNA was used to make the TCR library. Graves' disease diagnosis was established per American Thyroid Association guidelines. Arm-PCR with iRepertoire HTBI primers amplified the CDR3 regions for these TCR beta libraries. TCRdb reanalysed the multiplex PCR reads using MiXCR and keeps one entry per CDR3 protein. The data contain 420,000 or so distinct CDR3 sequences, roughly a quarter of them singletons. Sequencing used peripheral blood mononuclear cells (PBMCs), obtained when the disease was refractory, from a patient treated with antithyroid drugs. The TCR comes from a female donor with Graves disease.

CDR3 sequence: CSVEAPGNYGYTF. CDR3 nucleotides: TGCAGCGTTGAAGCTCCGGGTAACTATGGCTACACCTTC. The chain carries TRBV29-1 and TRBJ1-2; D ambiguous. Trimming removed 1 base at V and 1 base at J, with 7 bases between. CDR1 and CDR2 from the germline V gene are SQVTM and ANQGSEA. CDR3 size: 13 residues.